The 2 T cell receptor beta chains given below trace back to one sample, sequenced in a study of OX40 agonist ivuxolimab in advanced cancers. The data were produced by immunoSEQ multiplex PCR, yet TCRdb's version contains in-frame clones alone and is incomplete. The sample carries about 40,000 clones, 70% to 90% recorded once. The sequencing used CD4+ or CD8+ T cells sorted from blood, collected in a trial of the OX40 agonist ivuxolimab. Receptors originate from an adult with an advanced solid tumor such as melanoma, head and neck, liver or kidney cancer.

The chain links TRBV19 to TRBJ1-2; 7 bases line up with TRBD1. This CDR3 contains 15 residues. The V gene's germline CDR1 is LNHDA and CDR2 SQIVND (reference sequence). V gave up 6 bases and J gave up 0 bases; unmatched junction bases: 7. The CDR3 DNA sequence: TGTGCCAGTAGAAAGGACAGGCAGGCTAACTATGGCTACACCTTC. It encodes CASRKDRQANYGYTF.

This clone was seen only a few times. This rearrangement joins TRBV5-1 to TRBJ1-2; D perhaps matches TRBD1 (5 bases). With 4 bases removed from V and 7 bases from J, the gap between germline ends came to 14 bases. Germline-derived CDR1 and CDR2 are SGHRS and YFSETQ. This CDR3 region has 13 residues. CDR3 residues: CASSTDSMGGYTF. The CDR3 DNA reads TGCGCCAGCAGCACCGACAGCATGGGTGGCTACACCTTC.